This entry lists 24 T cell receptor beta chains sequenced from one sample in a study of T cells in tuberculosis. The time point was: new active TB diagnosis, blood taken before or within 7 days of starting treatment. The protocol was immunoSEQ multiplex PCR, while the TCRdb copy is restricted to in-frame clones and leaves out a portion. This sample has around 30,000 clones, with more than 85% found just once. Sequenced here: PBMCs, sampled at tuberculosis diagnosis. These TCRs come from an adult with tuberculosis.

The rearrangement joins TRBV4-1 to TRBJ2-2; D might be TRBD1 (5 bases). The germline V and J ends were trimmed by 11 bases and 1 base, with 11 bases remaining between them. The CDR3 sequence is 13 residues long. The germline V gene has CDR1 MGHRA and CDR2 YSYEKL. This CDR3 is CASSDRNTGELFF. CDR3 nucleotides: TGCGCCTCAAGTGACAGGAACACCGGGGAGCTGTTTTTT.

The genes are TRBV10-3 and TRBJ2-5, with 8 bases fitting TRBD2. With V trimmed by 3 bases and J by 4 bases, 7 bases remained unmatched. CDR3 length: 15 amino acids. CDR1 ENHRY and CDR2 SYGVKD come from the germline V gene. The CDR3 DNA is TGTGCCATCAGTGACCCGGGGGGGGAGCGAGAGACCCAGTACTTC. Translated: CAISDPGGERETQYF.

This CDR3 reads CASSLEGSYQDTQYF. The CDR3 DNA follows: TGTGCCAGCAGTTTGGAGGGCTCCTACCAGGATACGCAGTATTTT. The chain combines TRBV28 with TRBJ2-3, with D perhaps matching TRBD2 (6 bases). Germline V gene sequence: CDR1 MDHEN, CDR2 SYDVKM. The CDR3 length is 15 residues. The germline V and J ends were trimmed by 3 bases and 6 bases, with 16 bases remaining between them. The full variable domain, its missing parts supplied by reference TRBV28 and TRBJ2-3, is DVKVTQSSRYLVKRTGEKVFLECVQDMDHENMFWYRQDPGLGLRLIYFSYDVKMKEKGDIPEGYSVSREKKERFSLILESASTNQTSMYLCASSLEGSYQDTQYFGPGTRLTVL.

The chain couples TRBV6-5 to TRBJ1-1; 8 bases are shared with TRBD1. This CDR3 comprises 13 residues. Germline loops: CDR1 MNHEY, CDR2 SVGAGI. Germline trimming cut 8 bases from V and 8 bases from J; bases unmatched to any gene: 10. CDR3 in DNA: TGTGCCAGCCTAGGCCGACAGGGGAGAGAAGCTTTCTTT. Its translation is CASLGRQGREAFF.

This clone was seen a handful of times. Written as DNA, the CDR3 is TGTGCCAGCAGAACAGGGTACGGTCAGCCCCAGCATTTT. Amino acid sequence: CASRTGYGQPQHF. The chain joins TRBV2 to TRBJ1-5; weak D call: TRBD1 (6 bases). Germline V gives CDR1 SNHLY, CDR2 FYNNEI. V was pared by 6 bases and J by 6 bases, with 12 bases between. CDR3 length: 13 amino acids.

The chain is built from TRBV27 and TRBJ1-6, with unresolved D. From germline, CDR1 is MNHEY and CDR2 SMNVEV (reference sequence). V was cut by 0 bases and J by 7 bases, with 10 bases left in between. The length of the CDR3 is 15 residues. The CDR3 bases are TGTGCCAGCAGTTTATCAGCCGGGTTGAATTCACCCCTCCACTTT. Amino acid sequence: CASSLSAGLNSPLHF.

J is TRBJ2-5 and V is TRBV27; D may be TRBD1 (6 bases). CDR1 is MNHEY and CDR2 is SMNVEV in the germline V gene (reference sequence). This CDR3 spans 12 amino acids. Trimming pared 4 bases from V and 5 bases from J, leaving 8 bases between. CDR3 bases: TGTGCCAGCAGTTACAGGGAGGAGACCCAGTACTTC. It yields the protein CASSYREETQYF.

The chain couples TRBV14 to TRBJ1-1; the match to TRBD1 covers 7 bases. The J segment lost 5 bases and the V segment lost 5 bases, leaving 11 bases of the junction unmatched. CDR1 is SGHDN, CDR2 FVKESK, per germline. The CDR3 is 15 amino acids. The CDR3 is CASSTTGRRDTEAFF. The CDR3 DNA sequence: TGTGCCAGCAGCACGACAGGGCGGCGGGATACTGAAGCTTTCTTT.

This chain links TRBV4-1 with TRBJ2-1; 7 nucleotides line up with TRBD1. CDR3 size: 15 residues. V lost 6 bases and J lost 4; bases outside the gene matches: 9. Germline lookup yields CDR1 MGHRA and CDR2 YSYEKL. CDR3 nucleotides: TGCGCCAGCAGTCATTACAGGGGCCCTTACAATGAGCAGTTCTTC. Translating it yields CASSHYRGPYNEQFF.

The chain recombines TRBV7-3 with TRBJ2-1; 8 bases align to TRBD2. V shed 0 bases and J 2 bases; nucleotides not matched to a gene: 3. The CDR3 runs 16 residues. CDR1 is SGHTA and CDR2 is FQGTGA in the germline V gene. The CDR3 DNA sequence: TGTGCCAGCAGCTTAACCCGGGGGGGCGCCTACAATGAGCAGTTCTTC. Translation gives CASSLTRGGAYNEQFF.

This chain links TRBV28 with TRBJ2-7; D may be TRBD2 (6 bases). The CDR3 has 16 residues. V lost 5 bases and J 2 bases, leaving 19 bases between the germline ends. The germline CDR1 and CDR2 sequences are MDHEN and SYDVKM. The CDR3 is CASSRGGMGWAYEQYF. In DNA form, the CDR3 reads TGTGCCAGCAGTCGCGGCGGGATGGGTTGGGCCTACGAGCAGTACTTC. The full variable domain, completed using reference TRBV28 and TRBJ2-7, is DVKVTQSSRYLVKRTGEKVFLECVQDMDHENMFWYRQDPGLGLRLIYFSYDVKMKEKGDIPEGYSVSREKKERFSLILESASTNQTSMYLCASSRGGMGWAYEQYFGPGTRLTVT.

The rearrangement uses TRBV5-5 and TRBJ2-7; a possible D gene is TRBD1 (6 bases). CDR1 SGHKS and CDR2 YYEKEE come from the germline V gene (reference sequence). This CDR3 spans 19 amino acids. The ends were cut back, 4 bases at V and 0 bases at J, with 26 bases in the middle. The CDR3 here is CASSNTGPAATPGSYEQYF. The CDR3 bases are TGTGCCAGCAGCAATACAGGGCCTGCGGCTACCCCGGGCTCCTACGAGCAGTACTTC.

The J gene is TRBJ2-3, the V gene TRBV7-3; 12 bases line up with TRBD2. The trim removed 4 bases at V and 4 bases at J, leaving 0 bases unmatched. The CDR3 runs to 14 residues. Germline V lookup: CDR1 SGHTA, CDR2 FQGTGA. CDR3 sequence: CASSSSGGADTQYF. CDR3 coding DNA: TGTGCCAGCAGCTCTAGCGGGGGGGCAGATACGCAGTATTTT.

The chain employs TRBV19 and TRBJ2-5; 8 nucleotides match TRBD1. Germline V gene data show CDR1 as LNHDA and CDR2 as SQIVND (reference sequence). V shed 1 base and J 4 bases; nucleotides not matched to a gene: 5. The CDR3 totals 15 residues. The CDR3 here is CASSIVTGGRETQYF. CDR3 in DNA: TGTGCCAGTAGTATAGTTACAGGGGGGCGAGAGACCCAGTACTTC.

The chain carries TRBV18 and TRBJ1-1; 8 bases agree with TRBD1. Germline V gene lookup returns CDR1 KGHSH and CDR2 LQKENI. The CDR3 contains 14 residues. After removal of 5 bases from V and 4 bases from J, the junction contained 6 bases not matched to a gene. The CDR3 nucleotides are TGTGCCAGCTCAGCCGACAGGGGCCCCACTGAAGCTTTCTTT. Translated: CASSADRGPTEAFF.

The chain recombines TRBV14 with TRBJ2-5; D ambiguous. The CDR3 consists of 15 residues. CDR1 and CDR2 from the germline V gene are SGHDN and FVKESK. V lost 1 base and J lost 1, with 10 bases in between. In DNA, the CDR3 is TGTGCCAGCAGCCAAGTCGAACAGATCCAAGAGACCCAGTACTTC. As protein: CASSQVEQIQETQYF.

The chain employs TRBV2 and TRBJ1-3; D is perhaps TRBD1 (5 bases). The germline CDR1 and CDR2 sequences are SNHLY and FYNNEI. The V and J ends lost 6 bases and 4 bases respectively, with 13 bases between them. The CDR3 loop spans 14 amino acids. This CDR3 is CASRGTWAGNTIYF. In nucleotides, the CDR3 is TGTGCCAGCAGGGGGACTTGGGCCGGAAACACCATATATTTT.

This chain uses TRBV5-4 with TRBJ2-2; the match to TRBD2 covers 11 bases. CDR1 is SGHNT, CDR2 YYREEE, per germline (reference sequence). The CDR3 is made up of 16 amino acids. J was trimmed by 2 bases and V by 3 bases; bases with no gene match: 3. DNA for the CDR3: TGTGCCAGCAGCTGGGGACTAGCGGATAACACCGGGGAGCTGTTTTTT. Its protein product is CASSWGLADNTGELFF. The variable domain in full, completed from reference TRBV5-4 and TRBJ2-2, reads ETGVTQSPTHLIKTRGQQVTLRCSSQSGHNTVSWYQQALGQGPQFIFQYYREEENGRGNFPPRFSGLQFPNYSSELNVNALELDDSALYLCASSWGLADNTGELFFGEGSRLTVL.

This clone was picked up one time. This rearrangement joins TRBV30 to TRBJ2-1; D not certain. The CDR3 sequence is 14 residues long. Looked up from germline, CDR1 is GTSNPN and CDR2 is SVGIG (reference sequence). V was trimmed by 2 bases and J by 5 bases, leaving 13 bases between them. In DNA, the CDR3 is TGTGCCTGGAGTCGGCGGTCTCCGGACAATGAGCAGTTCTTC. Its translation: CAWSRRSPDNEQFF. Variable domain in full (rest from reference TRBV30 and TRBJ2-1): SQTIHQWPATLVQPVGSPLSLECTVEGTSNPNLYWYRQAAGRGLQLLFYSVGIGQISSEVPQNLSASRPQDRQFILSSKKLLLSDSGFYLCAWSRRSPDNEQFFGPGTRLTVL.

The genes are TRBV27 and TRBJ2-2; D possibly corresponds to TRBD2 (6 bases). The CDR3 runs 18 residues. Germline loops: CDR1 MNHEY, CDR2 SMNVEV (reference sequence). Trimming stripped 1 base from V and 1 base from J, with 16 bases between. CDR3 amino acids: CASSLFLGVGRNTGELFF. CDR3 nucleotide sequence: TGTGCCAGCAGTTTATTCTTGGGAGTCGGGAGGAACACCGGGGAGCTGTTTTTT.

The V and J genes are TRBV9 and TRBJ2-7; 7 positions agree with TRBD1. After removal of 0 bases from V and 8 bases from J, the junction contained 8 bases not matched to a gene. The CDR3 runs to 14 residues. Germline V gene sequence: CDR1 SGDLS, CDR2 YYNGEE. The CDR3 region is CASSVDAGQAQQYF. CDR3 sequence (DNA): TGTGCCAGCAGCGTAGACGCCGGACAGGCTCAGCAGTACTTC.

This chain links TRBV11-2 with TRBJ2-7; TRBD1 matches at 7 bases. The V segment lost 5 bases and the J segment 3 bases; nucleotides outside the gene matches: 1. Germline V lookup: CDR1 SGHAT, CDR2 FQNNGV. This CDR3 has 12 residues. CDR3 coding DNA: TGTGCCAGCAGCCCAGGGGGCTACGAGCAGTACTTC. Protein: CASSPGGYEQYF.

Comment on this clone: A junction boundary mismatches the germline segment, possibly from a read error. V usage is TRBV7-7 and J usage is TRBJ2-2; 11 bases line up with TRBD1. CDR3 length: 15 residues. Germline loops: CDR1 SSHAT, CDR2 FNYEAQ (reference sequence). Here the CDR3 reads CASSPGTGGTGELFF. CDR3 DNA: TGTGCTAGCAGCCCCGGGACAGGGGGGACCGGGGAGCTGTTTTTT.

V usage is TRBV27 and J usage is TRBJ2-1; 8 positions agree with TRBD2. The germline V gene encodes CDR1 MNHEY and CDR2 SMNVEV (reference sequence). The ends lost 3 bases at V and 5 bases at J; junction bases unmatched: 9. The CDR3 totals 16 residues. The CDR3, as DNA: TGTGCCAGCAGTTTGAGACCGGGGGGGGCAGACAATGAGCAGTTCTTC. Its translation: CASSLRPGGADNEQFF.